This TCR beta chain was obtained from a study of beta chain features in type 1 diabetes. Isolated RNA was reverse transcribed in full, so expressed TCRB transcripts were sequenced. Clones were sequenced by immunoSEQ multiplex PCR, and TCRdb holds only the in-frame ones, with some missing. The table lists 35,000 to 50,000 clones, 50% of them singletons. This receptor was identified in a woman in her twenties or thirties in good health. The specimen sequenced was stem cell memory CD4+ T cells from blood.

CDR3 DNA sequence: TGTGCCAGCAGGCTTCCGGGACAACCGAACACTGAAGCTTTCTTT. Protein product: CASRLPGQPNTEAFF. This rearrangement joins TRBV28 to TRBJ1-1; tentatively, D is TRBD1 (6 bases). The germline CDR1 and CDR2 sequences are MDHEN and SYDVKM. The CDR3 sequence is 15 residues long. The V end lost 6 bases, the J end lost 1 base, and 15 bases lay between the germline ends.